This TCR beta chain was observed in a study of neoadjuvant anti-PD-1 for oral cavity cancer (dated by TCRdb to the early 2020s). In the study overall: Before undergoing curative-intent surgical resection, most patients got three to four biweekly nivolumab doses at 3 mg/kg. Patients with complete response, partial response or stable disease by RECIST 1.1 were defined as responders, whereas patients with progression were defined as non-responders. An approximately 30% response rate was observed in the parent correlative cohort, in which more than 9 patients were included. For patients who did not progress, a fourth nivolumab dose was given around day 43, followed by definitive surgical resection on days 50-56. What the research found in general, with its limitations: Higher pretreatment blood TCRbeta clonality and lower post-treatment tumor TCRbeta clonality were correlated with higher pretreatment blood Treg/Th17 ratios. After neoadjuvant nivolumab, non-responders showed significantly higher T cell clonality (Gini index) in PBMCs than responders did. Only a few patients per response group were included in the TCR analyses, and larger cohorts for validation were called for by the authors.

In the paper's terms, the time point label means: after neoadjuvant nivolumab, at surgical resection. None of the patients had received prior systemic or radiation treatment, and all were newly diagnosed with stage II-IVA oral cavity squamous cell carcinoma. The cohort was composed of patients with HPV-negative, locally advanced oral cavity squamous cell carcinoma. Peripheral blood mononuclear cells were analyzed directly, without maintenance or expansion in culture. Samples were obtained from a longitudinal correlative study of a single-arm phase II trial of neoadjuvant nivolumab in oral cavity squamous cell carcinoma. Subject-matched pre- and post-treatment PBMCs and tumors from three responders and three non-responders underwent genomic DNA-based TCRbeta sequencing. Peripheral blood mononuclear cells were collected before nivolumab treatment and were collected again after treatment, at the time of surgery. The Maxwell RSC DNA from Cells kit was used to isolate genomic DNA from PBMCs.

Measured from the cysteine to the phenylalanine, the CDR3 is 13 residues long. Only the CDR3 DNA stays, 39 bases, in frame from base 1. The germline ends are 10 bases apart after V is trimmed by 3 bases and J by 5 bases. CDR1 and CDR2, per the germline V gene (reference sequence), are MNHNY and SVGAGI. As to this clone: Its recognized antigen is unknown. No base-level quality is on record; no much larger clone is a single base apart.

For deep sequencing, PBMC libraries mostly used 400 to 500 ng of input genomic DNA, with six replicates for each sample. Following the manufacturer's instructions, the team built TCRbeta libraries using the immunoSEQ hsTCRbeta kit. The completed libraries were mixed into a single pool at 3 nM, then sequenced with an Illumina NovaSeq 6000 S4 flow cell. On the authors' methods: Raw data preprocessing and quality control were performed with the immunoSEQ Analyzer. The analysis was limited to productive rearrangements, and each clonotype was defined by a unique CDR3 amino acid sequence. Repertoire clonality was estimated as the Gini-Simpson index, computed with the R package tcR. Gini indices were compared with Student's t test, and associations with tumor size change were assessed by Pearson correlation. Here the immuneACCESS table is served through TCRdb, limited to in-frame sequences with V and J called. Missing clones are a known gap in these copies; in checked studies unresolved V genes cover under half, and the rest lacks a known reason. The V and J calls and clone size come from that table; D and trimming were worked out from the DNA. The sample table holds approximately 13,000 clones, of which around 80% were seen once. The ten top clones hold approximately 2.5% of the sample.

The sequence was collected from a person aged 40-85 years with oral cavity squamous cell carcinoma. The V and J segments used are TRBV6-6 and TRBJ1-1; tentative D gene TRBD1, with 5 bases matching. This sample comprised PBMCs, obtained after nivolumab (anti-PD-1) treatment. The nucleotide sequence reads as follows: TGTGCCAGCAGTTATGGGGGGAGGACTGAAGCTTTCTTT. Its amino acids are CASSYGGRTEAFF.